This T cell receptor beta chain was obtained from a study of blood T cell repertoires in COVID-19 (dated by TCRdb to about 2020). Looking at the study overall: Samples from collaborators originated in the United States, Italy and Spain and spanned both the acute and convalescent phases of COVID-19. Where available, HLA class I and class II types were obtained from metadata supplied by the sample provider rather than from assay-based typing. The material from the prospective study consisted of cDNA or gDNA derived from T cells, B-cell-depleted T cells, or PBMCs. The samples were drawn from two sources: the first 160 participants of the ongoing ImmuneRACE study, and 1,254 subjects contributed by 6 global collaborators. Sample metadata almost always included a de-identified subject ID, COVID-19 status, age in years and sex. The repertoires were released in a freely available public database intended as a resource for research on the immune response to SARS-CoV-2. Subjects who had been exposed to COVID-19, were actively infected with it, or had recovered from it provided the deeply sampled blood TCRbeta repertoires that made up the dataset. What the work shows at the level of the full study, not this receptor alone: The quantity of clinical and demographic metadata differed by source and by participant and was supplied without curation.

The germline V gene encodes CDR1 MDHEN and CDR2 SYDVKM. V loses 7 bases of germline sequence and J loses 8 bases, and the interval between the two ends is 21 bases. The cysteine opens and the phenylalanine closes a CDR3 of 15 amino acids. The read is trimmed to its CDR3 DNA, 45 bases read in frame from base 1. Enrolling through a virtual design, the prospective study's participants ranged in age from roughly 18 to 89 years and lived across about two dozen United States geographic areas. Cohort assignment in the prospective study relied on participant-reported clinical history from a screening survey and a study questionnaire. For ImmuneRACE Cohort 3, a participant was defined as recovered based on two consecutive negative NP/OP PCR tests, clearance by a healthcare professional, or resolution of symptoms. Mobile phlebotomists in the prospective study collected whole blood, serum and a nasopharyngeal or oropharyngeal swab from every participant. Prospective study participants could optionally give additional blood draws and questionnaires over a roughly two-month period. Before DNA extraction, prospective study blood samples were shipped either frozen or at room temperature.

The immunoSEQ Assay, a bias-controlled multiplex PCR, was used to amplify TCRbeta CDR3 regions from genomic DNA. On the authors' methods: Within the assay, amplification of reference gene primers was used to estimate how many nucleated cells each sample contained. Sequence reads were collapsed and filtered to measure the absolute abundance of every unique TCRbeta CDR3 rearrangement. For each sample, productive Simpson clonality was calculated as the square root of Simpson's diversity index across productive rearrangements. Here the immuneACCESS table is served through TCRdb, limited to in-frame sequences with V and J called. Missing clones are a known gap in these copies; in checked studies unresolved V genes cover under half, and the rest lacks a known reason. V and J calls and clone size are as listed in that table; D and trimming were resolved from the DNA. The sample contains over 200,000 clones, 87% of them found a single time. The leading ten clones occupy about a tenth of the sample.

As for this clone: Its binding antigen is unknown. Base qualities were left out, and no much larger clone turns up one base away.

The source is a young man who had recovered from COVID-19. The chain links TRBV28 with TRBJ1-5; the D gene lacks a confident call. Source material: PBMCs or T cells enriched from blood (not recorded which). The DNA is TGTGCCAGCACCCCGAGCCGGGGTGGATACGAGCCCCAGCATTTT. Its translation is CASTPSRGGYEPQHF. Full variable domain (CDR3 extended with the reference TRBV28 and TRBJ1-5 proteins): DVKVTQSSRYLVKRTGEKVFLECVQDMDHENMFWYRQDPGLGLRLIYFSYDVKMKEKGDIPEGYSVSREKKERFSLILESASTNQTSMYLCASTPSRGGYEPQHFGDGTRLSIL.